Presented here are 2 T cell receptor beta chains from one specimen sequenced in a study of TIL therapy for anti-PD-1-resistant metastatic lung cancer. Time point of the sample: pre-treatment sample, taken before nivolumab and TIL therapy. This was the immunoSEQ v3 assay. Sequencing was performed with immunoSEQ multiplex PCR; in TCRdb, only in-frame clones are kept and a portion is missing. The sample contains some 16,000 clones, around 68% of which appear only once. The specimen comprised blood, sampled at baseline. These receptors all stem from a person between 30 and 80 years old with non-small cell lung cancer.

V usage is TRBV7-6 and J usage is TRBJ2-1; TRBD2 aligns across 9 bases. Germline CDR1 SGHVS, CDR2 FNYEAQ. The CDR3 length is 17 residues. The V gene end was trimmed by 2 bases and the J gene end by 8 bases; junction bases not matched to a gene: 13. The CDR3 here is CASSLFLRGGQEDEQFF. The CDR3 bases are TGTGCCAGCAGCTTATTCTTGCGGGGGGGCCAGGAGGATGAGCAGTTCTTC.

V and J are TRBV29-1 and TRBJ2-1; maybe TRBD2 (5 bases). Germline-derived CDR1 and CDR2 are SQVTM and ANQGSEA. This CDR3 spans 12 amino acids. Trimming cost V 3 bases and J 10 bases, with 13 bases left between them. The CDR3 nucleotides read TGCAGCGTTGACGGGAACAGCGAGGAGCAGTTCTTC. Encoded protein: CSVDGNSEEQFF.